A selection of T cell receptor beta chains follows, all from one sample in a study of shared clonotypes between healthy human individuals. The data were produced by immunoSEQ multiplex PCR, yet TCRdb's version contains in-frame clones alone and is incomplete. The sample records around 2.1 million clones, around 93% being singletons. Sequencing was done on a sample of naive CD8+ T cells from PBMCs. The receptor source for this set is a man between 18 and 35 years old in good health. Some clones in this sample may be carry-over from other donors' samples. The CDR3 runs from the conserved cysteine through the conserved F or W. The order of the fields is J gene, D gene, clone size, V gene, CDR3 DNA, CDR3 protein. A D gene is named only where the DNA matches it firmly. Clone sizes are given selectively: once, few, many, or a class where the clone is expanded.

j_gene: TRBJ2-5; d_gene: NA; abundance: once; v_gene: TRBV7-9; CDR3nt: TGTGCCAGCAGCAGGCTCGTGGGCCTGCAAGAGACCCAGTACTTC; CDR3aa: CASSRLVGLQETQYF
j_gene: TRBJ2-7; d_gene: NA; abundance: NA; v_gene: TRBV4-2; CDR3nt: TGTGCCAGCGCCAATGGCGGGACCTACGAGCAGTACTTC; CDR3aa: CASANGGTYEQYF
j_gene: TRBJ2-2; d_gene: NA; abundance: NA; v_gene: TRBV19; CDR3nt: TGTGCCAGTAGCGGGAGTTACACCGGGGAGCTGTTTTTT; CDR3aa: CASSGSYTGELFF
j_gene: TRBJ2-7; d_gene: TRBD1; abundance: NA; v_gene: TRBV28; CDR3nt: TGTGCCAGCAGTTTATTGGGGACAGTCCCCTACGAGCAGTACTTC; CDR3aa: CASSLLGTVPYEQYF
j_gene: TRBJ2-7; d_gene: TRBD1; abundance: NA; v_gene: TRBV5-6; CDR3nt: TGTGCCAGCAGCTTGCGGGACAGGGACTACGAGCAGTACTTC; CDR3aa: CASSLRDRDYEQYF
j_gene: TRBJ2-1; d_gene: NA; abundance: NA; v_gene: TRBV21-1; CDR3nt: TGTGCCAGCAGCAAAGTGGGATGTCGAGGGGGTCAGGTCCCGTTCTTC; CDR3aa: CASSKVGCRGGQVPFF
j_gene: TRBJ2-1; d_gene: NA; abundance: NA; v_gene: TRBV9; CDR3nt: TGTGCCAGCAGCGACACCCCGACATCATACAATGAGCAGTTCTTC; CDR3aa: CASSDTPTSYNEQFF
j_gene: TRBJ1-2; d_gene: NA; abundance: NA; v_gene: TRBV7-9; CDR3nt: TGTGCCAGCAGCGCACAAACTCGCACAGGGAACTATGGCTACACCTTC; CDR3aa: CASSAQTRTGNYGYTF
j_gene: TRBJ1-4; d_gene: NA; abundance: NA; v_gene: TRBV6-5; CDR3nt: TGTGCCAGCAGCCCCAGACAGGTCGATAATGAAAAACTGTTTTTT; CDR3aa: CASSPRQVDNEKLFF
j_gene: TRBJ2-2; d_gene: TRBD1; abundance: NA; v_gene: TRBV5-1; CDR3nt: TGCGCCAGCAGCGGGACCGGGACAGGGCTTTCCGGGGAGCTGTTTTTT; CDR3aa: CASSGTGTGLSGELFF
j_gene: TRBJ1-1; d_gene: NA; abundance: NA; v_gene: TRBV4-1; CDR3nt: TGCGCCAGCAGCCAAGCGGGTCCCAGGCCGGGCACTGAAGCTTTCTTT; CDR3aa: CASSQAGPRPGTEAFF
j_gene: TRBJ1-5; d_gene: TRBD1; abundance: NA; v_gene: TRBV27; CDR3nt: TGTGCCAGCAGGGTCGGGACAGGGGGCAATCAGCCCCAGCATTTT; CDR3aa: CASRVGTGGNQPQHF
j_gene: TRBJ1-1; d_gene: NA; abundance: few; v_gene: TRBV30; CDR3nt: TGTGCCTGGAGTGTTGGGACGGATGAAGCTTTCTTT; CDR3aa: CAWSVGTDEAFF
j_gene: TRBJ1-2; d_gene: NA; abundance: NA; v_gene: TRBV28; CDR3nt: TGTGCCAGCAGTTTTAGGGTTAGGGATCATGGCTACACCTTC; CDR3aa: CASSFRVRDHGYTF
j_gene: TRBJ1-1; d_gene: TRBD1; abundance: NA; v_gene: TRBV7-9; CDR3nt: TGTGCCAGCAGCTTAATTACAGGGACAGGGAACACTGAAGCTTTCTTT; CDR3aa: CASSLITGTGNTEAFF
j_gene: TRBJ1-2; d_gene: TRBD1; abundance: NA; v_gene: TRBV27; CDR3nt: TGTGCCAGCAGTTTAGTTGGGACAGTCTATGGCTACACCTTC; CDR3aa: CASSLVGTVYGYTF
j_gene: TRBJ2-7; d_gene: NA; abundance: NA; v_gene: TRBV30; CDR3nt: TGTGCCTGGAGTGTGAGGCCAGAGAGCCACGAGCAGTACTTC; CDR3aa: CAWSVRPESHEQYF
j_gene: TRBJ1-2; d_gene: TRBD1; abundance: NA; v_gene: TRBV9; CDR3nt: TGTGCCAGCAGCGTAGGGGACAGGGGGCCGTATGGCTACACCTTC; CDR3aa: CASSVGDRGPYGYTF
j_gene: TRBJ2-1; d_gene: TRBD2; abundance: once; v_gene: TRBV9; CDR3nt: TGTGCCAGCAGTAGCCCTCTTAGCGGGAGGGGCGGGAATGAGCAGTTCTTC; CDR3aa: CASSSPLSGRGGNEQFF
j_gene: TRBJ1-2; d_gene: TRBD1; abundance: once; v_gene: TRBV6-1; CDR3nt: TGTGCCAGCAGTGAAGCTAGGGCAGGGGGCCTCTATGGCTACACCTTC; CDR3aa: CASSEARAGGLYGYTF
j_gene: TRBJ1-5; d_gene: NA; abundance: NA; v_gene: TRBV28; CDR3nt: TGTGCCAGCAGTTCGCCCGGGGTCCAGCCCCAGCATTTT; CDR3aa: CASSSPGVQPQHF
j_gene: TRBJ1-2; d_gene: TRBD1; abundance: NA; v_gene: TRBV9; CDR3nt: TGTGCCAGCAGCGTAGCGCTGGACAGGGGGAATGGCTACACCTTC; CDR3aa: CASSVALDRGNGYTF
j_gene: TRBJ2-7; d_gene: TRBD1; abundance: NA; v_gene: TRBV28; CDR3nt: TGTGCCAGCAGTACCTCGACAGGGGTCCGGTACGAGCAGTACTTC; CDR3aa: CASSTSTGVRYEQYF
j_gene: TRBJ1-2; d_gene: NA; abundance: NA; v_gene: TRBV7-9; CDR3nt: TGTGCCAGCAGCTTTTCCCGGGGAGAGCATGGCTACACCTTC; CDR3aa: CASSFSRGEHGYTF
j_gene: TRBJ1-4; d_gene: NA; abundance: NA; v_gene: TRBV27; CDR3nt: TGTGCCAGCAGTTTACTGACGGTCCCTGAAAAACTGTTTTTT; CDR3aa: CASSLLTVPEKLFF
j_gene: TRBJ2-1; d_gene: NA; abundance: NA; v_gene: TRBV7-9; CDR3nt: TGTGCCAGCAGCTTCCTGGGGGGAGCAAGCTCCTACAATGAGCAGTTCTTC; CDR3aa: CASSFLGGASSYNEQFF
j_gene: TRBJ1-3; d_gene: TRBD1; abundance: NA; v_gene: TRBV7-8; CDR3nt: TGTGCCAGCAGCGACCCAGGGGGCGCAGAAGGAAACACCATATATTTT; CDR3aa: CASSDPGGAEGNTIYF
j_gene: TRBJ2-3; d_gene: NA; abundance: NA; v_gene: TRBV5-8; CDR3nt: TGTGCCAGCAGCTTTAGAACAGATACGCAGTATTTT; CDR3aa: CASSFRTDTQYF
j_gene: TRBJ2-7; d_gene: TRBD1; abundance: NA; v_gene: TRBV7-9; CDR3nt: TGTGCCAGCAGCTCGCCCGGGGGACAGGGGCCTTTAGAGCAGTACTTC; CDR3aa: CASSSPGGQGPLEQYF
j_gene: TRBJ2-1; d_gene: TRBD2; abundance: NA; v_gene: TRBV9; CDR3nt: TGTGCCAGCAGCGGGTCAGGGACTAGCGTCAATGAGCAGTTCTTC; CDR3aa: CASSGSGTSVNEQFF
j_gene: TRBJ2-7; d_gene: TRBD1; abundance: NA; v_gene: TRBV4-2; CDR3nt: TGTGCCAGCAGCCAAGCCGCGGACAGGGGGTTCTACGAGCAGTACTTC; CDR3aa: CASSQAADRGFYEQYF